This passage covers 6 T cell receptor beta chains from one sample sequenced in a study of blood T cells in healthy people across ages (dated by TCRdb to between 2014 and 2017). The library was prepared using 5' RACE. Instrument on record: Illumina HiSeq 2500. A second PCR of roughly 7 to 12 cycles was run with a J-beta primer mix and a sample-barcoded 5' primer. The public reads were quality trimmed at Q25 with fastp and then assembled into clones with MiXCR by TCRdb, keeping productive beta chains. Every distinct CDR3 protein forms one entry, paired with its most common genes and DNA. In all, the sample holds hundreds of thousands of distinct CDR3 sequences, and more than 45% of those were seen once. Of the sample, roughly 12% is held by the ten largest clones. The sample taken for sequencing was blood. Receptors were obtained from a woman aged 80 or over in good health.

This clonotype was seen ten or more times. This rearrangement joins TRBV6-5 to TRBJ1-1, with D possibly being TRBD1 (6 bases). Between the trimmed V and J ends, which lost 7 bases and 5 bases, there was a span of 20 bases. The CDR3 consists of 15 residues. Per germline, CDR1 MNHEY and CDR2 SVGAGI. The CDR3 region is CASIAPGRGGTEAFF. The CDR3 bases are TGTGCCAGCATCGCTCCGGGCAGGGGAGGGACTGAAGCTTTCTTT.

On this clonotype itself: A clone one base away is much larger, so this may be a read error. The chain recombines TRBV7-3 with TRBJ2-1, with 8 bases aligning to TRBD2. The CDR3 has 13 residues. Germline lookup yields CDR1 SGHTA and CDR2 FQGTGA. DNA for the CDR3: TGTGCCAGCAGCTACCGGGGGGGAAATGAGCATTTCTTC. Translated: CASSYRGGNEHFF. The complete variable domain, with remaining parts taken from reference TRBV7-3 and TRBJ2-1, reads GAGVSQTPSNKVTEKGKYVELRCDPISGHTALYWYRQSLGQGPEFLIYFQGTGAADDSGLPNDRFFAVRPEGSVSTLKIQRTERGDSAVYLCASSYRGGNEHFFGPGTRLTVL.

In regard to this clonotype: This sequence may be a read error, since a much larger clone differs from it by one base. This chain links TRBV11-2 with TRBJ2-1; maybe TRBD1 (7 bases). Trimming took 5 bases from V and 12 from J, leaving 17 bases between them. The CDR3 is 13 amino acids. CDR1 is SGHAT and CDR2 is FQNNGV in the germline V gene. CDR3 loop: CASSHNQGGLQFF. For the CDR3, the DNA is TGTGCCAGCAGCCACAATCAGGGGGGCTTGCAGTTCTTC.

This clonotype was counted at least ten times. CDR3 sequence: CASSLLGRQNQYF. In DNA, the CDR3 is TGTGCCAGCAGCTTGCTGGGGAGGCAGAACCAGTACTTC. The chain links TRBV5-5 to TRBJ2-5, with D maybe TRBD2 (6 bases). Trimming took 1 base from V and 10 from J, leaving 14 bases between them. This CDR3 spans 13 amino acids. The germline V gene encodes CDR1 SGHKS and CDR2 YYEKEE (reference sequence).

V and J are TRBV7-2 and TRBJ1-5, with D possibly TRBD1 on 5 matching bases. Germline V gives CDR1 SGHTA, CDR2 FQGNSA. The CDR3 sequence is 14 residues long. V was clipped by 5 bases and J by 6 bases, with 14 bases between them. In DNA, the CDR3 is TGTGCCAGCAGCCCCTGGGGGTCAGGTCAGCCCCAGCATTTT. Its translation is CASSPWGSGQPQHF. The full variable domain, with the rest looked up from reference TRBV7-2 and TRBJ1-5, is GAGVSQSPSNKVTEKGKDVELRCDPISGHTALYWYRQSLGQGLEFLIYFQGNSAPDKSGLPSDRFSAERTGGSVSTLTIQRTQQEDSAVYLCASSPWGSGQPQHFGDGTRLSIL.

The rearrangement joins TRBV28 to TRBJ1-1, with D possibly TRBD1 on 6 matching bases. Trimming pared 11 bases from V and 5 bases from J, leaving 18 bases between. CDR3 length: 13 residues. In germline, CDR1 is MDHEN, CDR2 SYDVKM. The CDR3 bases are TGTGCCCACTCCGGAGGGGGGAGGACTGAAGCTTTCTTT. This gives the protein CAHSGGGRTEAFF.